The T cell receptor beta chain described here comes from a study of T cell repertoires in cytomegalovirus infection. TCRdb fed the reads into MiXCR, producing one record per CDR3 protein. Of 400,000 or so distinct CDR3 sequences listed, 15% to 20% are singletons. This clonotype was seen a few times. Its matching antigen is unknown. Whole-study results and caveats: CMV-specific TCR beta clonotypes restricted by HLA-C dominated the ex vivo response. Cumulative frequency of public TCR beta families picked out carriers of CMV plus the relevant HLA.

V lost 5 bases, J lost 3 bases, and 19 bases lay in between. In germline, CDR1 is SGHAT, CDR2 FQNNGV. This CDR3 has 16 amino acids. V gene TRBV11-2 combines with J gene TRBJ2-5; D may be TRBD1 or TRBD2 (5 bases each). What was sequenced was PBMCs. The receptor was derived from a human donor in good health (CMV status not recorded). Some clones in this sample may be carry-over from other donors' samples. The CDR3, as DNA: TGTGCCAGCAGCCAGCCCTCCTCAGGGAGAAAAGAGACCCAGTACTTC. It is translated as CASSQPSSGRKETQYF. Full variable domain (remainder filled in from reference TRBV11-2 and TRBJ2-5): EAGVAQSPRYKIIEKRQSVAFWCNPISGHATLYWYQQILGQGPKLLIQFQNNGVVDDSQLPKDRFSAERLKGVDSTLKIQPAKLEDSAVYLCASSQPSSGRKETQYFGPGTRLLVL.